These 7 T cell receptor beta chains were all obtained from the same sample, sequenced in a study of T cell repertoires in cytomegalovirus infection. Antigen specificity for these receptors is unknown. TCRdb reprocessed the reads via MiXCR and lists one record per CDR3 protein. The data hold about 770,000 distinct CDR3 sequences, with 25% to 30% observed a single time. Sequenced material: cultured CD8+ T cells from PBMCs, taken from culture after CMV antigen stimulation. All receptors derive from a human donor in good health (CMV status not recorded). Some clones in this sample may be carry-over from other donors' samples.

The gene calls are TRBV29-1 and TRBJ1-2; D is unclear. The CDR3 covers 12 residues. CDR1 and CDR2 from the germline V gene are SQVTM and ANQGSEA. V was clipped by 2 bases and J by 1 base, with 5 bases between them. The CDR3 DNA follows: TGCAGCGTTGAAAGTGGTAACTATGGCTACACCTTC. Translated, it gives CSVESGNYGYTF.

J is TRBJ2-3 and V is TRBV6-5; D is ambiguous. The CDR3 runs 15 residues. The V gene's germline CDR1 is MNHEY and CDR2 SVGAGI. Trimming cost V 2 bases and J 0 bases, with 9 bases left between them. The chain's CDR3 is CASSYNMGSTDTQYF. The CDR3 DNA reads TGTGCCAGCAGTTACAATATGGGAAGCACAGATACGCAGTATTTT.

The chain is built from TRBV3-1 and TRBJ2-4; no reliable D call. V was trimmed by 2 bases and J by 2 bases, leaving 16 bases between them. Germline V CDR1 and CDR2: LGHDT, YNNKEL (reference sequence). The CDR3 loop spans 17 amino acids. The CDR3 nucleotides read TGTGCCAGCAGCCAACCGGATCTAAAGTTAACCAAAAACATTCAGTACTTC. Translation gives CASSQPDLKLTKNIQYF.

V is TRBV27 and J is TRBJ2-7; D is unresolved. CDR3 size: 15 residues. Trimming left V 5 bases short and J 1 base short, with 15 bases between. Germline lookup yields CDR1 MNHEY and CDR2 SMNVEV (reference sequence). The CDR3: CASSMTSWASYEQYF. Here the CDR3 DNA reads TGTGCCAGCAGTATGACATCTTGGGCGTCCTACGAGCAGTACTTC.

The chain joins TRBV27 to TRBJ1-1; D call uncertain. Trimming shortened V by 0 bases and J by 6 bases, and 11 bases separated the two germline ends. The CDR3 is 14 amino acids. Germline loops: CDR1 MNHEY, CDR2 SMNVEV (reference sequence). The CDR3 is CASSLSVGSPEAFF. The CDR3, as DNA: TGTGCCAGCAGTTTATCGGTGGGAAGCCCTGAAGCTTTCTTT.

The sample holds a few counts of this clonotype. The chain uses TRBV7-9 and TRBJ1-2; the D is unclear. Germline CDR1 is SEHNR and CDR2 is FQNEAQ (reference sequence). This CDR3 region has 11 residues. V lost 5 bases, J lost 2 bases, and 3 bases lay in between. The CDR3 protein is CASSHNYGYTF. CDR3 nucleotide sequence: TGTGCCAGCAGCCACAACTATGGCTACACCTTC.

A note on this clonotype: One junction end does not reproduce the germline sequence, and a read error may be involved. The chain employs TRBV6-5 and TRBJ2-3, with D maybe TRBD2 (6 bases). CDR3 length: 14 residues. Germline V lookup: CDR1 MNHEY, CDR2 SVGAGI. Here the CDR3 reads CASSYLGGGSGLNF. The DNA for the CDR3 is TGTGCCAGCAGTTACCTTGGTGGGGGGTCGGGGCTGAATTTT.